Listed below are T cell receptor beta chains from one sample, sequenced in a study of T-cell reconstitution after alpha-beta-depleted transplantation in children. Each CDR3 protein is one row after TCRdb ran MiXCR on the PCR reads. The sample has hundreds of thousands of distinct CDR3 sequences, roughly 16% seen once. This specimen was PBMCs, mostly from graft donor cells, taken 360 days after TCRalphabeta/CD19-depleted stem cell transplant. The receptors derive from a male patient between 5 and 17 years old who had a stem cell transplant for acute lymphoblastic leukemia, so the T cells may come from the graft donor. The CDR3 runs from the conserved cysteine through the conserved F or W. A D gene is named only where the DNA matches it firmly. Not all rows give a size; the values are once, few, many and, for expanded clones, a class.

size: .; V: TRBV4-1; D: TRBD1; J: TRBJ2-7; CDR3: CASSPDRALREQYF; DNA: TGCGCCAGCAGCCCAGACAGGGCCTTGAGGGAGCAGTACTTC
size: few; V: TRBV12-3/TRBV12-4; D: TRBD2; J: TRBJ2-2; CDR3: CASSWGLAEPNTGELFF; DNA: TGTGCCAGCAGCTGGGGACTAGCGGAACCGAACACCGGGGAGCTGTTTTTT
size: few; V: TRBV20-1; D: .; J: TRBJ1-4; CDR3: CSATSGRINEKLFF; DNA: TGCAGTGCCACCTCGGGACGGATTAATGAAAAACTGTTTTTT
size: few; V: TRBV9; D: TRBD2; J: TRBJ2-5; CDR3: CASSARTSGETQYF; DNA: TGTGCCAGCAGCGCCCGGACTAGCGGTGAGACCCAGTACTTC
size: few; V: TRBV6-6; D: TRBD1; J: TRBJ2-7; CDR3: CASSYSTGVDYEQYF; DNA: TGTGCCAGCAGTTACTCTACAGGGGTGGACTACGAGCAGTACTTC
size: many; V: TRBV20-1; D: .; J: TRBJ2-3; CDR3: CSALRGGGLSDTQYF; DNA: TGCAGTGCATTACGTGGTGGGGGGCTTTCGGATACGCAGTATTTT
size: few; V: TRBV29-1; D: TRBD2; J: TRBJ2-4; CDR3: CSVEILAGDKNIQYF; DNA: TGCAGCGTTGAAATTCTAGCGGGAGACAAAAACATTCAGTACTTC
size: few; V: TRBV10-3; D: TRBD1; J: TRBJ2-7; CDR3: CAISLKGQGASEQYF; DNA: TGTGCCATCAGTCTAAAAGGACAGGGGGCCAGCGAGCAGTACTTC
size: .; V: TRBV12-3/TRBV12-4; D: .; J: TRBJ2-1; CDR3: CASSLRRGRGNEQFF; DNA: TGTGCCAGCAGTTTACGACGGGGGAGAGGTAATGAGCAGTTCTTC
size: .; V: TRBV29-1; D: .; J: TRBJ1-4; CDR3: CSAPLEGGEKLFF; DNA: TGCAGCGCCCCACTCGAAGGTGGTGAAAAACTGTTTTTT
size: few; V: TRBV5-1; D: .; J: TRBJ2-5; CDR3: CASSFSQIQETQYF; DNA: TGCGCCAGCAGCTTTTCACAGATCCAAGAGACCCAGTACTTC
size: once; V: TRBV6-5; D: .; J: TRBJ1-4; CDR3: CASSYSRGKSEKLFF; DNA: TGTGCCAGCAGTTACTCCCGGGGGAAGAGTGAAAAACTGTTTTTT
size: .; V: TRBV7-6; D: .; J: TRBJ2-1; CDR3: CASSLGGRLGYNEQFF; DNA: TGTGCCAGCAGCTTAGGAGGCCGTTTAGGTTACAATGAGCAGTTCTTC
size: few; V: TRBV27; D: TRBD1; J: TRBJ2-3; CDR3: CASSLLHFRDRGRRADGTDTQYF; DNA: TGTGCCAGCAGTTTATTGCACTTTCGGGACAGGGGGCGAAGGGCTGACGGCACAGATACGCAGTATTTT
size: .; V: TRBV5-1; D: .; J: TRBJ1-2; CDR3: CASRHSDGPF; DNA: TGCGCCAGCAGACACTCAGACGGACCCTTC
size: .; V: TRBV27; D: .; J: TRBJ2-7; CDR3: CASSLSWGVVVYEQYF; DNA: TGTGCCAGCAGTTTATCGTGGGGTGTTGTTGTCTACGAGCAGTACTTC
size: few; V: TRBV5-1; D: TRBD1; J: TRBJ2-3; CDR3: CASSLARGSGPDTQYF; DNA: TGCGCCAGCAGCTTGGCCAGGGGGAGCGGTCCAGATACGCAGTATTTT
size: few; V: TRBV5-8; D: TRBD2; J: TRBJ2-2; CDR3: CASSLRLAGGGELFF; DNA: TGTGCCAGCAGCTTAAGGCTAGCGGGAGGCGGGGAGCTGTTTTTT
size: few; V: TRBV7-8; D: TRBD1; J: TRBJ2-7; CDR3: CASSLPQTGTGTSYEQYF; DNA: TGTGCCAGCAGCTTACCCCAAACCGGGACAGGGACCTCCTACGAGCAGTACTTC
size: few; V: TRBV2; D: TRBD1; J: TRBJ2-1; CDR3: CASREDRNEQFF; DNA: TGTGCCAGCAGGGAGGACAGGAATGAGCAGTTCTTC
size: .; V: TRBV11-2; D: TRBD2; J: TRBJ2-5; CDR3: CASSSHSGGSGETQYF; DNA: TGTGCCAGCAGCTCGCATTCAGGCGGGAGTGGAGAGACCCAGTACTTC
size: .; V: TRBV29-1; D: TRBD2; J: TRBJ2-7; CDR3: CSVEGLAREQYF; DNA: TGCAGCGTTGAGGGACTAGCGCGCGAGCAGTACTTC
size: .; V: TRBV5-1; D: .; J: TRBJ2-1; CDR3: CASSHPSREQFF; DNA: TGCGCCAGCAGCCATCCTAGTCGTGAGCAGTTCTTC
size: .; V: TRBV15; D: .; J: TRBJ1-4; CDR3: CATKWGAQNEKLFF; DNA: TGTGCCACCAAATGGGGTGCCCAGAATGAAAAACTGTTTTTT
size: many; V: TRBV24-1; D: TRBD1; J: TRBJ2-1; CDR3: CATSDTVTTGGIRSEQFF; DNA: TGTGCCACCAGTGATACTGTGACGACAGGGGGCATTAGGAGTGAGCAGTTCTTC
size: few; V: TRBV11-2; D: .; J: TRBJ2-3; CDR3: CASSYSWETTDTQYF; DNA: TGTGCCAGCAGCTATAGTTGGGAGACAACAGATACGCAGTATTTT
size: .; V: TRBV24-1; D: .; J: TRBJ2-1; CDR3: CATSSNQGGGSYNEQFF; DNA: TGTGCCACCAGTTCCAACCAGGGTGGGGGATCCTACAATGAGCAGTTCTTC
size: .; V: TRBV5-1; D: .; J: TRBJ2-7; CDR3: CASSLGPRNYEQYF; DNA: TGCGCCAGCAGCTTGGGGCCCCGGAACTACGAGCAGTACTTC
size: few; V: TRBV7-8; D: .; J: TRBJ2-1; CDR3: CASSLARGDAYNEQFF; DNA: TGTGCCAGCAGCTTAGCGCGGGGAGACGCCTACAATGAGCAGTTCTTC
size: .; V: TRBV27; D: .; J: TRBJ2-7; CDR3: CASSLGMYHEQYF; DNA: TGTGCCAGCAGTTTAGGGATGTACCACGAGCAGTACTTC
size: .; V: TRBV21-1; D: .; J: TRBJ2-7; CDR3: CASSSPRDTAYEQYF; DNA: TGTGCCAGCAGCTCCCCCCGGGACACCGCCTACGAGCAGTACTTC
size: .; V: TRBV15; D: .; J: TRBJ2-1; CDR3: CATGLFLSYNERFF; DNA: TGTGCCACCGGACTTTTCCTCTCCTACAATGAGCGGTTCTTC
size: .; V: TRBV7-6; D: .; J: TRBJ2-1; CDR3: CASSSTPVYNEQFF; DNA: TGTGCCAGCAGCTCAACTCCGGTTTACAATGAGCAGTTCTTC
size: .; V: TRBV5-1; D: TRBD2; J: TRBJ2-1; CDR3: CASSLEPSGRNEQFF; DNA: TGCGCCAGCAGCTTGGAGCCTAGCGGGAGGAATGAGCAGTTCTTC
size: many; V: TRBV7-2; D: .; J: TRBJ2-1; CDR3: CASRSGSSYNEQFF; DNA: TGTGCCAGCCGCAGCGGGTCCTCCTACAATGAGCAGTTCTTC
size: .; V: TRBV10-3; D: TRBD2; J: TRBJ2-3; CDR3: CAISEASGRLTDTQYF; DNA: TGTGCCATCAGTGAGGCTAGCGGGAGGCTCACAGATACGCAGTATTTT
size: .; V: TRBV5-1; D: TRBD1; J: TRBJ1-1; CDR3: CASSYFRGAAEAFF; DNA: TGCGCCAGCAGCTACTTCAGGGGGGCCGCTGAAGCTTTCTTT
size: .; V: TRBV11-1; D: .; J: TRBJ1-4; CDR3: CASSLEAGARKLFF; DNA: TGTGCCAGCAGCTTAGAAGCGGGGGCGAGAAAACTGTTTTTT
size: many; V: TRBV12-3/TRBV12-4; D: TRBD2; J: TRBJ2-1; CDR3: CASSYPPGLAETNEQFF; DNA: TGTGCCAGCAGTTATCCCCCCGGACTAGCGGAGACGAATGAGCAGTTCTTC
size: .; V: TRBV5-1; D: TRBD2; J: TRBJ2-7; CDR3: CASSWGTSGDYEQYF; DNA: TGCGCCAGCAGCTGGGGGACTAGCGGAGATTACGAGCAGTACTTC
size: .; V: TRBV10-1; D: .; J: TRBJ2-3; CDR3: CASSEGVAATTDTQYF; DNA: TGCGCCAGCAGTGAAGGAGTAGCGGCCACCACAGATACGCAGTATTTT
size: once; V: TRBV27; D: .; J: TRBJ2-5; CDR3: CASSLSSLRGETQYF; DNA: TGTGCCAGCAGTTTATCATCCCTCAGGGGCGAGACCCAGTACTTC
size: few; V: TRBV7-4; D: .; J: TRBJ1-5; CDR3: CASSLGGGKNQPQHF; DNA: TGTGCCAGCAGCTTAGGGGGAGGTAAAAATCAGCCCCAGCATTTT
size: few; V: TRBV5-1; D: .; J: TRBJ2-7; CDR3: CASSLGSELNEQYF; DNA: TGCGCCAGCAGCTTAGGGTCTGAACTCAACGAGCAGTACTTC
size: once; V: TRBV21-1; D: .; J: TRBJ2-4; CDR3: CASSNPGVALLAKNIQYF; DNA: TGTGCCAGCAGCAATCCAGGCGTAGCGCTACTAGCCAAAAACATTCAGTACTTC
size: .; V: TRBV6-2/TRBV6-3; D: TRBD2; J: TRBJ2-1; CDR3: CASSYRVDETSASSYNEQFF; DNA: TGTGCCAGCAGTTACAGGGTCGACGAAACTAGCGCGAGCTCCTACAATGAGCAGTTCTTC
size: many; V: TRBV5-1; D: TRBD2; J: TRBJ2-3; CDR3: CASSSVAGGPDTQYF; DNA: TGCGCCAGCAGCTCCGTAGCGGGAGGGCCAGATACGCAGTATTTT
size: few; V: TRBV12-3/TRBV12-4; D: .; J: TRBJ2-1; CDR3: CASSLSLGFYNEQFF; DNA: TGTGCCAGCAGTTTGTCCCTCGGGTTCTACAATGAGCAGTTCTTC
size: .; V: TRBV7-2; D: .; J: TRBJ2-2; CDR3: CASSLWAGATTGELFF; DNA: TGTGCCAGCAGCTTATGGGCAGGGGCGACCACCGGGGAGCTGTTTTTT
size: .; V: TRBV25-1; D: .; J: TRBJ2-7; CDR3: CASSERNPGREQYF; DNA: TGTGCCAGCAGTGAAAGAAACCCAGGACGCGAGCAGTACTTC
size: few; V: TRBV12-3/TRBV12-4; D: TRBD2; J: TRBJ2-4; CDR3: CASSFEAGGHIQYF; DNA: TGTGCCAGCAGTTTTGAGGCGGGAGGACACATTCAGTACTTC
size: few; V: TRBV24-1; D: .; J: TRBJ2-1; CDR3: CATSDLLGIEQFF; DNA: TGTGCCACCAGTGATTTGCTAGGTATTGAGCAGTTCTTC
size: few; V: TRBV14; D: TRBD1; J: TRBJ1-6; CDR3: CASSRNRGRWGNSPLHF; DNA: TGTGCCAGCAGCCGGAACAGGGGGCGGTGGGGCAATTCACCCCTCCACTTT